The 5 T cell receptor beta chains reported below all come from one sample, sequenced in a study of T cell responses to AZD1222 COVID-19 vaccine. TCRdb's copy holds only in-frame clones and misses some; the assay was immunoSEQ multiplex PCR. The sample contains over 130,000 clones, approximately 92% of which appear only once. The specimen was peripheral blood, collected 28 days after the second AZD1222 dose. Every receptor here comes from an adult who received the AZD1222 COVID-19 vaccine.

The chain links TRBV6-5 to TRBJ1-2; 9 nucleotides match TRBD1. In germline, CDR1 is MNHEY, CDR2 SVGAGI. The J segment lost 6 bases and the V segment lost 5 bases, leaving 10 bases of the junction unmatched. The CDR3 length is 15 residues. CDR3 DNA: TGTGCCAGCAGTCCACCCGGGACAGGGCGAGATGGCTACACCTTC. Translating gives CASSPPGTGRDGYTF.

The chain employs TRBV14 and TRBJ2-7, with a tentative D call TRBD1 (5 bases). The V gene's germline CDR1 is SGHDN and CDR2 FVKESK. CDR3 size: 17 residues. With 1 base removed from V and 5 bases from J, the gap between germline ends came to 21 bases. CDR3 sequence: CASSQGIYGSFRDEQYF. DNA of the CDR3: TGTGCCAGCAGCCAAGGAATTTACGGATCATTCAGGGACGAGCAGTACTTC.

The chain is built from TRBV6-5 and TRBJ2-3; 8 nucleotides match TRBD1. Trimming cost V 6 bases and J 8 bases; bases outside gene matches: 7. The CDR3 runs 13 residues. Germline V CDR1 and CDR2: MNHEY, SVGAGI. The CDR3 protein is CASSRDRTATQYF. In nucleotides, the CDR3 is TGTGCCAGCAGCCGGGACAGGACGGCTACGCAGTATTTT.

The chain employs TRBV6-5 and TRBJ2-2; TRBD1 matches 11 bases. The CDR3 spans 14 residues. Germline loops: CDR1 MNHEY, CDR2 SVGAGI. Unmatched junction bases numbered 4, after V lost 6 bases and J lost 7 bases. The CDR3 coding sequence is TGTGCCAGCAGCGGACAGGGGGCAGGCGGGGAGCTGTTTTTT. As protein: CASSGQGAGGELFF.

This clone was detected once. In DNA, the CDR3 is TGCAGCGTTGCCAGGTGGAACACTGAAGCTTTCTTT. Translation: CSVARWNTEAFF. This rearrangement joins TRBV29-1 to TRBJ1-1; no firm D call. Germline CDR1 reads SQVTM; CDR2 reads ANQGSEA. V lost 4 bases and J 1 base, leaving 7 bases between the germline ends. The CDR3 is 12 amino acids.